The rows below give T cell receptor beta chains drawn from one sample of a study of blood T cells in healthy people across ages. A single record per CDR3 protein comes from TCRdb applying MiXCR to the 5' RACE reads. The data hold some 1 million distinct CDR3 sequences, with under 45% observed a single time. Sequencing input: blood. These receptors all stem from a woman aged 55-70 years in good health. The CDR3 runs from the conserved cysteine through the conserved F or W. The order of the fields is D gene, J gene, clone size, V gene, CDR3 protein, CDR3 DNA. A D gene is named only where the DNA matches it firmly. Clone sizes are given selectively: once, few, many, or a class where the clone is expanded.

TRBD2 | TRBJ2-1 | - | TRBV7-6 | CASSLGVTSGKISCNEQFF | TGTGCCAGCAGCTTAGGAGTAACTAGCGGCAAAATCTCCTGCAATGAGCAGTTCTTC
TRBD1 | TRBJ1-2 | - | TRBV9 | CASSETGGIAERYGYTF | TGTGCCAGCAGTGAGACAGGGGGCATCGCTGAACGCTATGGCTACACCTTC
- | TRBJ2-1 | - | TRBV7-9 | CASTPSRVLFF | TGTGCCAGCACCCCCTCCCGGGTCCTGTTCTTC
TRBD2 | TRBJ2-1 | - | TRBV29-1 | CSVEKTGLAHEQFF | TGCAGCGTTGAGAAGACCGGACTAGCACATGAGCAGTTCTTC
TRBD1 | TRBJ2-7 | few | TRBV20-1 | CSARGYGQGGGLGEQYF | TGCAGTGCTAGAGGCTATGGACAGGGAGGCGGACTCGGCGAGCAGTACTTC
TRBD1 | TRBJ2-7 | - | TRBV20-1 | CSARDGRQGVGEQYF | TGCAGTGCTAGAGATGGGAGACAGGGGGTAGGCGAGCAGTACTTC
- | TRBJ2-2 | - | TRBV5-1 | CASSLAAGSTGELFF | TGCGCCAGCAGCTTGGCGGCAGGGAGCACCGGGGAGCTGTTTTTT
- | TRBJ2-7 | - | TRBV28 | CASSLGAFRSYEQYF | TGTGCCAGCAGTTTAGGCGCATTCCGTTCCTACGAGCAGTACTTC
TRBD2 | TRBJ2-5 | - | TRBV7-7 | CASNPRTSGRETQYF | TGTGCCAGCAACCCCAGGACTAGCGGTCGGGAGACCCAGTACTTC
TRBD1 | TRBJ2-5 | many | TRBV29-1 | CSVLPGQETQYF | TGCAGCGTTCTGCCGGGACAGGAGACCCAGTACTTC
TRBD2 | TRBJ2-1 | - | TRBV20-1 | CSARSLTSDRSNEQFF | TGCAGTGCTAGATCCCTGACTAGCGATAGGTCCAATGAGCAGTTCTTC
- | TRBJ2-7 | many | TRBV6-5 | CASSYLDRMDEQYF | TGTGCCAGCAGTTACCTGGACAGAATGGACGAGCAGTACTTC
TRBD2 | TRBJ2-1 | few | TRBV11-3 | CASSSSTSAGAQQFF | TGTGCCAGCAGCTCCTCGACTAGCGCAGGTGCTCAGCAGTTCTTC
- | TRBJ2-5 | - | TRBV20-1 | CSARDRRVGETQYF | TGCAGTGCTAGAGATCGGAGGGTAGGAGAGACCCAGTACTTC
TRBD1 | TRBJ2-7 | many | TRBV2 | CASSLGGQDYEQYF | TGTGCCAGCAGTCTGGGCGGACAGGACTACGAGCAGTACTTC
TRBD1 | TRBJ2-6 | - | TRBV10-3 | CAISGLGTGDHSGANVLTF | TGTGCCATCAGTGGGTTGGGGACAGGGGACCACTCTGGGGCCAACGTCCTGACTTTC
TRBD2 | TRBJ2-5 | - | TRBV27 | CASSLSWASGETQYF | TGTGCCAGCAGTTTATCGTGGGCTAGCGGTGAGACCCAGTACTTC
TRBD1 | TRBJ1-2 | - | TRBV20-1 | CSGPTGDQDGYTF | TGCAGTGGACCGACAGGGGACCAGGACGGCTACACCTTC
TRBD1 | TRBJ2-5 | - | TRBV5-1 | CASGQAGGQETQYF | TGCGCCAGCGGCCAGGCAGGGGGCCAAGAGACCCAGTACTTC
TRBD1 | TRBJ1-2 | few | TRBV7-9 | CASQGANYGYTF | TGTGCCAGCCAGGGGGCCAACTATGGCTACACCTTC
- | TRBJ2-2 | - | TRBV7-3 | CASKPPGPLSGELFF | TGTGCCAGCAAACCCCCCGGTCCCCTTTCCGGGGAGCTGTTTTTT
- | TRBJ1-1 | - | TRBV29-1 | CSALPGNTEAFF | TGCAGCGCTCTTCCAGGGAACACTGAAGCTTTCTTT
- | TRBJ2-7 | few | TRBV13 | CASSGVGGQEQYF | TGTGCCAGCAGTGGGGTGGGGGGGCAGGAGCAGTACTTC
- | TRBJ2-1 | few | TRBV18 | CASSPSTLRDPEQFF | TGTGCCAGCTCACCTAGTACTTTACGAGATCCTGAGCAGTTCTTC
- | TRBJ2-3 | many | TRBV29-1 | CSVLGSLNPTDTQYF | TGCAGCGTTCTTGGGAGCCTAAATCCCACAGATACGCAGTATTTT
TRBD1 | TRBJ2-1 | - | TRBV12-3/TRBV12-4 | CASSAVTGGFNEQFF | TGTGCCAGCAGTGCCGTGACAGGGGGCTTCAATGAGCAGTTCTTC
TRBD2 | TRBJ2-5 | many | TRBV29-1 | CSVGGDGETQYF | TGCAGCGTCGGGGGGGACGGAGAGACCCAGTACTTC
- | TRBJ2-1 | - | TRBV4-2 | CASSQVDIPEQFF | TGTGCCAGCAGCCAAGTAGATATTCCTGAGCAGTTCTTC
- | TRBJ1-2 | - | TRBV5-1 | CASSLVLKRGYGYTF | TGCGCCAGCAGCTTGGTTCTGAAGAGGGGATATGGCTACACCTTC
TRBD2 | TRBJ2-3 | few | TRBV6-5 | CASTLSGGLTDTQYF | TGTGCCAGCACCCTTTCGGGAGGTTTGACAGATACGCAGTATTTT
- | TRBJ1-5 | few | TRBV28 | CASSPHENSNQPQHF | TGTGCCAGCAGCCCTCACGAAAATAGCAATCAGCCCCAGCATTTT
- | TRBJ1-4 | - | TRBV29-1 | CSVRTLWSEKLFF | TGCAGCGTCAGGACATTGTGGAGTGAAAAACTGTTTTTT
- | TRBJ1-1 | once | TRBV2 | CAKGRDSRAEAFF | TGTGCCAAGGGACGGGATTCACGGGCTGAAGCTTTCTTT
- | TRBJ2-4 | - | TRBV20-1 | CSAPLGGIAKNIQYF | TGCAGTGCCCCTCTCGGGGGTATTGCCAAAAACATTCAGTACTTC
- | TRBJ1-1 | few | TRBV25-1 | CASSESMETWEETRAFF | TGTGCCAGCAGTGAGTCAATGGAAACTTGGGAGGAGACGAGAGCTTTCTTT